Listed here are 22 T cell receptor beta chains from one sample, sequenced in a study of OX40 agonist ivuxolimab in advanced cancers. Profiled with immunoSEQ multiplex PCR; TCRdb holds only in-frame clones, not every one. The sample lists about 20,000 clones, 60% to 80% occurring once. This material consisted of CD4+ or CD8+ T cells sorted from blood, taken in a trial of the OX40 agonist ivuxolimab. The source is an adult with an advanced solid tumor such as melanoma, head and neck, liver or kidney cancer.

The rearrangement uses TRBV28 and TRBJ2-3; no definite D call. The germline V and J ends were trimmed by 5 bases and 1 base, with 16 bases remaining between them. This CDR3 contains 16 residues. Per the germline V gene, CDR1 is MDHEN and CDR2 is SYDVKM. The DNA of the CDR3 is TGTGCCAGCAGTCTCACAACAGTGGCCCGCACAGATACGCAGTATTTT. Its translation is CASSLTTVARTDTQYF.

The V gene is TRBV28, the J gene TRBJ2-7; D possibly corresponds to TRBD1 (5 bases). Germline-derived CDR1 and CDR2 are MDHEN and SYDVKM. The CDR3 length is 13 residues. Trimming took 6 bases from V and 1 from J, leaving 10 bases between them. CDR3 sequence reads: CASRPTASYEQYF. For the CDR3, the DNA is TGTGCCAGCAGGCCGACAGCATCCTACGAGCAGTACTTC.

The chain has TRBV7-9 and TRBJ2-1, with 10 bases matching TRBD1. Trimming cost V 6 bases and J 15 bases; bases outside gene matches: 17. Germline loops: CDR1 SEHNR, CDR2 FQNEAQ (reference sequence). The length of the CDR3 is 15 residues. CDR3 protein: CASSPPGTGDTEGFF. CDR3 sequence (DNA): TGTGCCAGCAGTCCCCCGGGGACAGGGGATACCGAGGGGTTCTTC.

This clone was seen a few times. The chain couples TRBV5-6 to TRBJ1-2, with a possible D match to TRBD1 (5 bases). CDR3 length: 15 residues. Germline CDR1 and CDR2: SGHDT and YYEEEE. V was cut by 5 bases and J by 4 bases, with 18 bases left in between. CDR3 sequence reads: CASRTGTPNGYGYTF. The CDR3 bases are TGTGCCAGCAGAACCGGGACCCCTAACGGCTATGGCTACACCTTC. Looking up the rest from reference TRBV5-6 and TRBJ1-2 gives the full variable domain: DAGVTQSPTHLIKTRGQQVTLRCSPKSGHDTVSWYQQALGQGPQFIFQYYEEEERQRGNFPDRFSGHQFPNYSSELNVNALLLGDSALYLCASRTGTPNGYGYTFGSGTRLTVV.

The V gene is TRBV4-3, the J gene TRBJ2-7, with a possible D match to TRBD2 (5 bases). The CDR3 sequence is 13 residues long. Germline V lookup: CDR1 LGHNA, CDR2 YSLEER. The V end lost 0 bases, the J end lost 2 bases, and 5 bases lay between the germline ends. CDR3 protein: CASSQDGTYEQYF. The CDR3 nucleotides read TGCGCCAGCAGCCAAGACGGGACCTACGAGCAGTACTTC.

This sequence joins TRBV5-1 and TRBJ2-5; D gene uncertain. Germline loops: CDR1 SGHRS, CDR2 YFSETQ. This CDR3 region has 14 residues. Trimming left V 5 bases short and J 2 bases short, with 13 bases between. The CDR3 sequence is CASRMNSLQETQYF. The CDR3 coding sequence is TGCGCCAGCAGAATGAACAGTCTACAAGAGACCCAGTACTTC.

The V call is TRBV5-1, the J call TRBJ2-7; 9 positions match TRBD1. In germline, CDR1 is SGHRS, CDR2 YFSETQ. V lost 2 bases and J lost 5; bases outside the gene matches: 8. CDR3 length: 15 residues. CDR3 in amino acids: CASSFWGQGGDEQYF. The CDR3, as DNA: TGCGCCAGCAGCTTTTGGGGACAGGGTGGCGACGAGCAGTACTTC.

This clone occurred a few times. V and J are TRBV9 and TRBJ2-1; TRBD1 matches 8 bases. CDR1 is SGDLS and CDR2 is YYNGEE in the germline V gene. V gave up 6 bases and J gave up 8 bases; unmatched junction bases: 7. The CDR3 covers 13 residues. This CDR3 is CASTGQGMDEQFF. The CDR3 coding sequence is TGTGCCAGCACTGGACAGGGTATGGATGAGCAGTTCTTC. The full variable domain, in which reference TRBV9 and TRBJ2-1 provide the parts outside the CDR3, is DSGVTQTPKHLITATGQRVTLRCSPRSGDLSVYWYQQSLDQGLQFLIQYYNGEERAKGNILERFSAQQFPDLHSELNLSSLELGDSALYFCASTGQGMDEQFFGPGTRLTVL.

J is TRBJ1-2 and V is TRBV28; 8 nucleotides align to TRBD1. This CDR3 has 14 amino acids. J was trimmed by 4 bases and V by 8 bases; bases with no gene match: 9. CDR1 is MDHEN, CDR2 SYDVKM, per germline. Here the CDR3 reads CASRTGQFVYGYTF. The CDR3, as DNA: TGTGCCAGCCGGACAGGGCAGTTTGTCTATGGCTACACCTTC.

This clone has only one observation. Being one base from a much bigger clone, this may be a read error. The chain couples TRBV19 to TRBJ1-1; D gene unclear. Trimming took 5 bases from V and 2 from J, leaving 18 bases between them. Per germline, CDR1 LNHDA and CDR2 SQIVND (reference sequence). The CDR3 consists of 16 residues. CDR3 bases: TGTGCCAGTAGTTTGCTCGTCAACCCACTAAACACTGAAGCTTTCTTT. The encoded protein is CASSLLVNPLNTEAFF.

The rearrangement joins TRBV13 to TRBJ2-7; 9 nucleotides align to TRBD2. The germline V gene has CDR1 PRHDT and CDR2 FYEKMQ (reference sequence). J lost 3 bases, V lost 5 bases, and 14 bases had no gene match. The CDR3 extends over 17 amino acids. The CDR3 DNA is TGTGCCAGCAGCCCCGCCCTTGGTAGCGGGAGTGTCTACGAGCAGTACTTC. Its protein product is CASSPALGSGSVYEQYF.

J is TRBJ1-2 and V is TRBV7-3; the match to TRBD1 covers 7 bases. V trimming: 5 bases; J trimming: 0 bases; junction bases outside the gene matches: 6. The CDR3 spans 15 residues. Per the germline V gene, CDR1 is SGHTA and CDR2 is FQGTGA. The CDR3 coding sequence is TGTGCCAGCAGCGAGGGGGCCCTCTCTAACTATGGCTACACCTTC. This translates into CASSEGALSNYGYTF.

This rearrangement joins TRBV27 to TRBJ2-7; D tentatively reads TRBD1 or TRBD2 (6 bases each). The CDR3 contains 14 residues. Per the germline V gene, CDR1 is MNHEY and CDR2 is SMNVEV (reference sequence). Trimming removed 8 bases from V and 3 bases from J, with 17 bases in between. The CDR3 spells CASQRAGGYYEQYF. In DNA form, the CDR3 reads TGTGCCAGCCAGAGAGCCGGGGGCTACTACGAGCAGTACTTC.

V usage is TRBV14 and J usage is TRBJ2-3; TRBD1 might be the D (6 bases). The CDR3 spans 15 residues. Trimming stripped 1 base from V and 4 bases from J, with 12 bases between. Per germline, CDR1 SGHDN and CDR2 FVKESK. DNA of the CDR3: TGTGCCAGCAGCCAAGCTTGGACAGTAGCAGATACGCAGTATTTT. This gives the protein CASSQAWTVADTQYF.

The rearrangement joins TRBV6-9 to TRBJ1-2; the D gene is possibly TRBD1 (5 bases). The CDR3 covers 14 residues. Trimming shortened V by 3 bases and J by 4 bases, and 12 bases separated the two germline ends. CDR1 MNHGY and CDR2 SVAAGI come from the germline V gene. CDR3 in DNA: TGTGCCAGCAGTTACAGGGACCCTCTCTATGGCTACACCTTC. It translates to CASSYRDPLYGYTF.

The chain employs TRBV10-1 and TRBJ1-3; tentative D call: TRBD1 (6 bases). Looked up from germline, CDR1 is WNHNN and CDR2 is SYGVQD (reference sequence). This CDR3 spans 16 amino acids. Trimming shortened V by 3 bases and J by 6 bases, and 18 bases separated the two germline ends. The CDR3 loop is CASSDPGTPTPNTIYF. The CDR3 bases are TGCGCCAGCAGTGACCCCGGGACACCTACTCCAAACACCATATATTTT.

This sequence joins TRBV6-5 and TRBJ1-1, with 8 bases aligning to TRBD1. V shed 7 bases and J 4 bases; nucleotides not matched to a gene: 5. The CDR3 length is 13 residues. Per germline, CDR1 MNHEY and CDR2 SVGAGI. CDR3 sequence: CASTPTGATEAFF. CDR3 nucleotide sequence: TGTGCCAGCACCCCGACAGGGGCCACTGAAGCTTTCTTT.

The gene calls are TRBV2 and TRBJ2-7; the match to TRBD1 covers 8 bases. V lost 5 bases, J lost 3 bases, and 6 bases stayed unmatched. CDR1 and CDR2 from the germline V gene are SNHLY and FYNNEI. The CDR3 consists of 14 residues. The CDR3 is CASSPGTGVYEQYF. The DNA of the CDR3 is TGTGCCAGCAGTCCCGGGACAGGTGTCTACGAGCAGTACTTC.

For the CDR3, the DNA is TGTGCCTGGAGCCCCGACTGGAACACTGAAGCTTTCTTT. Amino acid sequence: CAWSPDWNTEAFF. V and J are TRBV30 and TRBJ1-1; D not resolved. Trimming left V 3 bases short and J 1 base short, with 9 bases between. From germline, CDR1 is GTSNPN and CDR2 SVGIG (reference sequence). This CDR3 region has 13 residues.

The chain carries TRBV28 and TRBJ2-5; D might be TRBD1 (6 bases). CDR1 and CDR2 from the germline V gene are MDHEN and SYDVKM. The CDR3 extends over 16 amino acids. The V gene lost 4 bases and the J gene lost 2 bases, with 17 bases spanning the gap. DNA for the CDR3: TGTGCCAGCAGTTCCGACAGGAACACACCACAAGAGACCCAGTACTTC. Its translation is CASSSDRNTPQETQYF. Full variable domain (remainder filled in from reference TRBV28 and TRBJ2-5): DVKVTQSSRYLVKRTGEKVFLECVQDMDHENMFWYRQDPGLGLRLIYFSYDVKMKEKGDIPEGYSVSREKKERFSLILESASTNQTSMYLCASSSDRNTPQETQYFGPGTRLLVL.

V and J are TRBV27 and TRBJ2-3; D remains ambiguous. The V and J ends lost 0 bases and 4 bases respectively, with 8 bases between them. There are 14 residues in the CDR3. Germline CDR1 is MNHEY and CDR2 is SMNVEV (reference sequence). The CDR3 DNA reads as TGTGCCAGCAGTTTATCTCCGGGTGCAGATACGCAGTATTTT. Its protein is CASSLSPGADTQYF.

This chain links TRBV19 with TRBJ1-1; a weak D match, TRBD1 (5 bases). V shed 8 bases and J shed 4 bases, with 14 bases lying between them. Germline V gives CDR1 LNHDA, CDR2 SQIVND (reference sequence). The CDR3 has 13 residues. CDR3 amino acids: CASRWGGSTEAFF. DNA of the CDR3: TGTGCCAGTCGGTGGGGGGGGAGCACTGAAGCTTTCTTT.